This section outlines one T cell receptor beta chain sequence together with its context. The record originates from a study of blood T cell repertoires in COVID-19. TCRdb keeps only in-frame clones here, not all; method: immunoSEQ multiplex PCR. The sample carries about 38,000 clones, roughly 80% recorded once. The CDR3 is made up of 10 amino acids. The germline V gene has CDR1 SQVTM and CDR2 ANQGSEA. The V end was cut by 5 bases, the J end by 11 bases, with 12 bases between. The Seattle site enrolled patients during active infection and followed them longitudinally. The clonotype comes from a man between 60 and 70 years old with COVID-19, enrolled during active disease. The sequenced sample consisted of peripheral blood. The chain links TRBV29-1 to TRBJ1-1, with D possibly being TRBD1 (6 bases). CDR3: CSVLAGDAFF. For the CDR3, the DNA is TGCAGCGTTTTGGCAGGGGATGCTTTCTTT.